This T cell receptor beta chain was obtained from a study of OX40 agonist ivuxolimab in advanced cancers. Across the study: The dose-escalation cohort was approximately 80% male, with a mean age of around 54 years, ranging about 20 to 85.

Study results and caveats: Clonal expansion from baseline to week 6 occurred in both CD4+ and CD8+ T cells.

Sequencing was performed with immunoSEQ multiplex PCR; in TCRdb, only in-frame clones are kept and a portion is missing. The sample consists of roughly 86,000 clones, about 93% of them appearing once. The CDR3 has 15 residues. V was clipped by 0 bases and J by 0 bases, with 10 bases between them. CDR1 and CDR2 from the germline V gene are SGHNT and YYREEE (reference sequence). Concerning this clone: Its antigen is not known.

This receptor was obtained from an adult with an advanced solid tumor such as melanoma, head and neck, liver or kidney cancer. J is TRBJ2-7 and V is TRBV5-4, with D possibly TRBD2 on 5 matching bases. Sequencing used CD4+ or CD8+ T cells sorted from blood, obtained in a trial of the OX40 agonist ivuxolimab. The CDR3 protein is CASSLGRADSYEQYF. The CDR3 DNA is TGTGCCAGCAGCTTGGGGCGGGCCGACTCCTACGAGCAGTACTTC. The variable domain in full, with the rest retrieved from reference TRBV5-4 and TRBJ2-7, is ETGVTQSPTHLIKTRGQQVTLRCSSQSGHNTVSWYQQALGQGPQFIFQYYREEENGRGNFPPRFSGLQFPNYSSELNVNALELDDSALYLCASSLGRADSYEQYFGPGTRLTVT.